This T cell receptor (beta chain) was recorded in a study of T cells expressing NK-cell markers. Overall study: Repertoires of TCR beta were obtained from T cells sorted as CD3+CD56+NKG2C+, CD3+CD56+NKG2C- and CD3+CD56-NKG2C+. The eight sequenced donors comprised seven who were HCMV-seropositive and one who was seronegative.

Germline CDR1 reads SEHNR; CDR2 reads FQNEAQ (reference sequence). The CDR3 contains 16 residues. Generation of TCR beta cDNA was performed by 5'RACE template switching incorporating UMIs. TCRdb re-called the 5' RACE reads and catalogs CDR3 proteins one per entry, DNA excluded. The data include approximately 550,000 distinct CDR3 sequences; the top ten clones carry roughly 3.6%. The rearrangement joins TRBV7-9 to TRBJ2-3; TCRdb returns TRBD1, unconfirmable since there is no DNA. This TCR was recovered from a man between 18 and 35 years old in good health. The sample comprised blood T cells: a sorted CD56 or NKG2C T cell subset, CD4+ or CD8+ T cells, or bulk PBMC T cells (not recorded which). The CDR3 reads CASSYIGGFSTDTQYF.